One T cell receptor (beta chain) is described in this entry. This specimen belongs to a study of blood T cell repertoires in COVID-19. Turning to the study itself: Samples came from the United States, Italy and Spain, spanning acute and convalescent COVID-19. PBMCs, B-cell-depleted T cells, or T cells provided the cDNA or gDNA that made up the material.

Per the germline V gene, CDR1 is SEHNR and CDR2 is FQNEAQ (reference sequence). J lost 6 bases, V lost 5 bases, and 7 bases had no gene match. The CDR3 has 14 amino acids. Original methodology: For nucleated cells, counts were estimated from reference gene primer amplification. Profiling relied on immunoSEQ multiplex PCR, and the TCRdb table lists in-frame clones only, not all of them. That table is the source of V, J and clone size, and D and trimming were worked out from the DNA. The repertoire consists of some 180,000 clones, with approximately 85% occurring once and the leading ten covering 6.5% to 9%.

The sample consisted of peripheral blood. The chain couples TRBV7-9 to TRBJ1-2; 9 bases map to TRBD1. The sequence came from a woman aged 55-75 years with acute or convalescent COVID-19. Here the CDR3 reads CASSPLGDRDGYTF. The CDR3 nucleotides read TGTGCCAGCAGCCCCTTGGGGGACAGGGATGGCTACACCTTC.